The text below deals with one TCR beta chain. Libraries were prepared by immunoSEQ multiplex PCR; TCRdb keeps only in-frame clonotypes and omits some of them. The sample includes roughly 200,000 clones, 91% seen only once; the top ten take 1.5% to 2%. The sample is drawn from a study of control samples from healthy donors and cancer patients. Germline CDR1 is SNHLY and CDR2 is FYNNEI. The CDR3 length is 13 residues. The ends were cut back, 8 bases at V and 3 bases at J, with 12 bases in the middle. Material: blood. The rearrangement uses TRBV2 and TRBJ2-3, with D perhaps being TRBD1 or TRBD2 (5 bases each). The TCR comes from a man aged 30-40 years in good health. The CDR3 loop reads CASADGATDTQYF. The DNA for the CDR3 is TGTGCCAGCGCAGACGGGGCTACAGATACGCAGTATTTT.